These 4 T cell receptor beta chains were all obtained from the same sample, sequenced in a study of untreated major depressive disorder. TCRdb's copy holds only in-frame clones and misses some; the assay was immunoSEQ multiplex PCR. The sample lists 20,000 to 25,000 clones, just under 95% seen once, with 0.31% in the top ten. The sequenced material came from CD4+ T cells from PBMCs. The receptor set was obtained from a man aged 30-40 years in good health.

The genes are TRBV5-4 and TRBJ1-4; D is ambiguous. The length of the CDR3 is 14 residues. Trimming left V 1 base short and J 8 bases short, with 12 bases between. CDR1 and CDR2 from the germline V gene are SGHNT and YYREEE (reference sequence). The CDR3 nucleotides read TGTGCCAGCAGCTTGTCTCTGCGAGGGGAAAAACTGTTTTTT. Translating it yields CASSLSLRGEKLFF.

CDR3 region: CASSRISGEAFF. The CDR3 nucleotides are TGTGCCAGCAGCCGGATAAGTGGTGAAGCTTTCTTT. The J gene is TRBJ1-1, the V gene TRBV7-8, with D unclear. The CDR3 has 12 amino acids. Trimming left V 5 bases short and J 7 bases short, with 11 bases between. Germline CDR1 is SGHVS and CDR2 is FQNEAQ.

The genes are TRBV7-2 and TRBJ2-1; 10 positions match TRBD2. This CDR3 spans 12 amino acids. CDR1 SGHTA and CDR2 FQGNSA come from the germline V gene. Trimming removed 7 bases from V and 14 bases from J; junction bases left unmatched: 8. CDR3 amino acids: CASTSSGRYKFF. The CDR3 DNA reads as TGTGCCAGCACGAGTAGCGGGAGGTATAAGTTCTTC.

This chain uses TRBV15 with TRBJ2-3, with 14 bases that match TRBD2. V lost 3 bases and J lost 0; bases outside the gene matches: 17. The CDR3 contains 22 residues. CDR1 LNHNV and CDR2 YYDKDF come from the germline V gene (reference sequence). This CDR3 is CATSRDLEPGLAGASSTDTQYF. The CDR3 bases are TGTGCCACCAGCAGGGACCTAGAACCGGGACTAGCGGGAGCCTCTAGCACAGATACGCAGTATTTT.